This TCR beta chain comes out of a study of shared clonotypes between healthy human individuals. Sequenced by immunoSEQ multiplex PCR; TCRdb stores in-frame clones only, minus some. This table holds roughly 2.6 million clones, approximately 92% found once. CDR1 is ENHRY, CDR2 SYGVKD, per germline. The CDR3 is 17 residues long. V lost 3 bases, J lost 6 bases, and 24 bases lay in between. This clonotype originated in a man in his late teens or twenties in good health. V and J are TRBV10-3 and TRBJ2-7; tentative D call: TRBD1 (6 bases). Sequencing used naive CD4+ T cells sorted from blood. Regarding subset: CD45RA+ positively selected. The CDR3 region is CAISDTRVPGQGIEQYF. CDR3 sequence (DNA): TGTGCCATCAGTGATACCCGCGTCCCGGGACAAGGGATCGAGCAGTACTTC.